Given below is one T cell receptor (beta chain) in context. Its antigen is unknown. Trimming took off 2 bases at V and 3 bases at J, with 4 bases between the two ends. Looked up from germline, CDR1 is KGHSH and CDR2 is LQKENI. There are 12 residues in the CDR3. TCRdb processed the 5' RACE reads anew with MiXCR; each CDR3 protein has one entry. Of about 160,000 distinct CDR3 sequences in the sample, 9.8% are singletons; the top ten hold around 16%. These data originate in a study of CD8 T cells in ankylosing spondylitis. Points from the study as a whole: Disease-linked clones were reportedly significantly enriched in matched ankylosing spondylitis synovial fluid.

This clonotype was sampled from a female donor with ankylosing spondylitis or in good health (not recorded which). Material: blood, either unsorted or a sorted T cell fraction (not recorded which). The V call is TRBV18, the J call TRBJ1-1; D gene unclear. The CDR3 nucleotides read TGTGCCAGCTCACCAGGGGACACTGAAGCTTTCTTT. This translates into CASSPGDTEAFF.